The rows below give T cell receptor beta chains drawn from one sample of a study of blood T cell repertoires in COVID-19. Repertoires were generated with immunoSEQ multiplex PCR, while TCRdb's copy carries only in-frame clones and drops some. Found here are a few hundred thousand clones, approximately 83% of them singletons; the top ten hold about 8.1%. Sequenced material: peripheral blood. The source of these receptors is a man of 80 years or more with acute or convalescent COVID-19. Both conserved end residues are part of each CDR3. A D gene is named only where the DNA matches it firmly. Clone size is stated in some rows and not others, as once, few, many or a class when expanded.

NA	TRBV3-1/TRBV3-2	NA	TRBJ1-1	TGTGCCAGCAGCCCCCCAGGTCCTGAAGCTTTCTTT	CASSPPGPEAFF
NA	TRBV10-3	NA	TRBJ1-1	TGTGCCATCAGCAAGGACACACTGAACACTGAAGCTTTCTTT	CAISKDTLNTEAFF
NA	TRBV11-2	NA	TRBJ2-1	TGTGCCAGCAGCTTAGCTATGAATGAGCAGTTCTTC	CASSLAMNEQFF
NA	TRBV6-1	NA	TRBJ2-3	TGTGCCAGCAGTGAGTTTGGGGCAACGGGTACAGATACGCAGTATTTT	CASSEFGATGTDTQYF
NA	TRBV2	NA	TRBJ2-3	TGTGCCAGCAGTGCCCCCGGGGGTGCAGATACGCAGTATTTT	CASSAPGGADTQYF
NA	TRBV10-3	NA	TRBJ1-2	TGTGCCATCAGTGAACAGACAGCCGGCTATGGCTACACCTTC	CAISEQTAGYGYTF
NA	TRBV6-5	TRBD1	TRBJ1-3	TGTGCCAGCAGTTACGGGACAGGGGCGGAAAACACCATATATTTT	CASSYGTGAENTIYF
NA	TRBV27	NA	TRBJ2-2	TGTGCCAGCACCCCGGCGAACACCGGGGAGCTGTTTTTT	CASTPANTGELFF
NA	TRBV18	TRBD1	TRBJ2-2	TGTGCCAGCTCACCTCGACAGGGGGACACCGGGGAGCTGTTTTTT	CASSPRQGDTGELFF
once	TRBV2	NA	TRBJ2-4	TGTGCCAGCAGTGGGGACTCGGCCTCAGCCAAAAACATTCAGTACTTC	CASSGDSASAKNIQYF
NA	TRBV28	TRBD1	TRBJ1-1	TGTGCCAGCAGTGGGACAGGGTTCGCTGAAGCTTTCTTT	CASSGTGFAEAFF
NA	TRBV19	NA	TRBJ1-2	TGTGCCAGTAGTATGGAGGACTTAGGGGGCTACACCTTC	CASSMEDLGGYTF
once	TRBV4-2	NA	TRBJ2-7	TGTGCCAGCAGCCAGAGGATGAGTTACGAGCAGTACTTC	CASSQRMSYEQYF
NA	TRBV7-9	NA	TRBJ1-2	TGTGCCAGCAGCCATTTCCCCAGGGACATACCTAACTATGGCTACACCTTC	CASSHFPRDIPNYGYTF
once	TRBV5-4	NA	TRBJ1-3	TGTGCCAGCAGTTCTAGAGAGGGCTCTGGAAACACCATATATTTT	CASSSREGSGNTIYF
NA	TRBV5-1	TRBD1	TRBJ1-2	TGCGCCAGCAGCCCGATACCGGGGACAGTAGACAAAGGCTACACCTTC	CASSPIPGTVDKGYTF